This T cell receptor (beta chain) derives from a study of blood T cell repertoires in COVID-19. Overall study context: Whether acute or convalescent, the COVID-19 samples came from the United States, Italy and Spain.

Sequenced by immunoSEQ multiplex PCR; TCRdb stores in-frame clones only, minus some. The sample records tens of thousands of clones, about 90% being singletons. Germline V CDR1 and CDR2: MRHNA, SNTAGT. The CDR3 covers 13 residues. V lost 7 bases, J lost 7 bases, and 1 base stayed unmatched. The TCR originated in a woman in her 70s with active COVID-19. The gene calls are TRBV6-4 and TRBJ1-6; 10 bases align to TRBD1. Sequencing was carried out using peripheral blood. CDR3 loop: CASKGQGNSPLHF. The DNA of the CDR3 is TGTGCCAGCAAGGGACAGGGGAATTCACCCCTCCACTTT.